Below are 15 T cell receptor beta chains sequenced from a single sample in a study of regulatory T cells in long-lasting Graves disease. Time point of the sample: newly diagnosed GD, antithyroid drugs for less than 3 months. Construction of the TCR library relied on RNA isolated from PBMCs. Arm-PCR of CDR3 regions and iRepertoire HTBI primers were the basis on which TCR beta libraries were built. TCRdb itself ran the multiplex PCR reads through MiXCR, one entry per CDR3 protein. The table includes roughly 350,000 distinct CDR3 sequences, around 15% detected once. The same sample was also studied in work on T cells in Graves' hyperthyroidism and ophthalmopathy.

The starting material was peripheral blood mononuclear cells (PBMCs), obtained at new diagnosis, from a patient treated with antithyroid drugs. The receptors derive from a man in his forties with Graves disease.

The sample holds many counts of this clonotype. The chain couples TRBV20-1 to TRBJ2-3; 7 bases agree with TRBD2. The CDR3 extends over 15 amino acids. The germline gives CDR1 DFQATT, CDR2 SNEGSKA (reference sequence). The V gene end was trimmed by 4 bases and the J gene end by 2 bases; junction bases not matched to a gene: 9. The CDR3 loop reads CSAKASGGYTDTQYF. CDR3 DNA: TGCAGTGCTAAGGCTAGCGGCGGATACACAGATACGCAGTATTTT.

This clonotype was found a few times. The chain uses TRBV4-2 and TRBJ1-3, with D tentatively TRBD1 (5 bases). The germline gives CDR1 LGHNA, CDR2 YNFKEQ. The CDR3 totals 17 residues. The V gene lost 0 bases and the J gene lost 4 bases, with 16 bases spanning the gap. Here the CDR3 DNA reads TGTGCCAGCAGCCAAGAAGCCGGCTCCGCAGGGGGAAACACCATATATTTT. As protein: CASSQEAGSAGGNTIYF.

The rearrangement links TRBV19 to TRBJ1-1; D is undetermined. Germline V gene data show CDR1 as LNHDA and CDR2 as SQIVND (reference sequence). V lost 6 bases and J 0 bases, leaving 14 bases between the germline ends. The CDR3 sequence is 15 residues long. CDR3 amino acids: CASSGWRQLNTEAFF. The CDR3 DNA reads as TGTGCCAGTAGCGGCTGGCGGCAGTTGAACACTGAAGCTTTCTTT.

This clonotype came up many times. The gene calls are TRBV12-3 or TRBV12-4 and TRBJ1-1, with 9 positions matching TRBD1. This CDR3 is built from 15 residues. V gave up 5 bases and J gave up 1 base; unmatched junction bases: 5. The CDR3 region has the DNA TGTGCCAGCAGTCCCACGACAGGGGGGAACACTGAAGCTTTCTTT. Protein: CASSPTTGGNTEAFF.

This clonotype was detected ten times or more. This sequence joins TRBV5-5 and TRBJ1-5; the D gene is possibly TRBD1 (6 bases). Germline CDR1 reads SGHKS; CDR2 reads YYEKEE (reference sequence). The CDR3 covers 14 residues. V was shortened by 2 bases and J by 6 bases, with 12 bases between the two germline ends. The CDR3 coding sequence is TGTGCCAGCAGCTTCGGGGGCGTGGGTCAGCCCCAGCATTTT. Translation gives CASSFGGVGQPQHF.

This clonotype was counted at least ten times. The CDR3 loop reads CASSSGTGGLTMTDTQYF. The CDR3 DNA reads as TGCGCCAGCAGCTCCGGGACAGGGGGTCTAACCATGACAGATACGCAGTATTTT. This sequence joins TRBV4-1 and TRBJ2-3; the match to TRBD1 covers 11 bases. The length of the CDR3 is 18 residues. After removal of 5 bases from V and 3 bases from J, the junction contained 13 bases not matched to a gene. Germline V gene data show CDR1 as MGHRA and CDR2 as YSYEKL.

This clonotype has ten or more counts. The chain links TRBV28 to TRBJ1-1; possibly TRBD1 for D (6 bases). The CDR3 runs 16 residues. V lost 3 bases to trimming and J lost 0 bases, with 14 bases between them. CDR1 is MDHEN and CDR2 is SYDVKM in the germline V gene. In DNA, the CDR3 is TGTGCCAGCAGTTTCGGGGGGGCGGGTATGAACACTGAAGCTTTCTTT. This gives the protein CASSFGGAGMNTEAFF.

The sample holds one count of this clonotype. The chain recombines TRBV10-2 with TRBJ2-1; possible D gene TRBD2, 5 bases. The V end lost 3 bases, the J end lost 3 bases, and 12 bases lay between the germline ends. The CDR3 consists of 15 residues. CDR1 and CDR2 from the germline V gene are WSHSY and SAAADI. The CDR3 region is CASSDSGLLYNEQFF. The DNA for the CDR3 is TGCGCCAGCAGTGATTCCGGACTCCTCTACAATGAGCAGTTCTTC.

This clonotype was seen at least ten times. V gene TRBV12-5 combines with J gene TRBJ1-5, with unresolved D. Deletions cut 2 bases from V and 7 bases from J, with 9 bases between. This CDR3 spans 13 amino acids. Germline assignment: CDR1 LGHNT and CDR2 FRNRAP. CDR3 in DNA: TGTGCTAGTGGTTTGTCACTAGGCCAGCCCCAGCATTTT. It specifies CASGLSLGQPQHF.

A word on this clonotype: A read error is possible here, since a much larger clone lies one base away. No conserved phenylalanine or tryptophan is present at the end of the CDR3, so a read error is the likely explanation. The chain recombines TRBV28 with TRBJ2-7; no definite D call. Trimming left V 3 bases short and J 1 base short, with 7 bases between. This CDR3 contains 13 residues. From germline, CDR1 is MDHEN and CDR2 SYDVKM. As DNA, the CDR3 is TGTGCCAGCAGTTTGGTCGAATCCTACGAGCAGTACCTC. Its protein product is CASSLVESYEQYL.

The chain combines TRBV12-3 or TRBV12-4 with TRBJ2-3; TRBD2 matches at 8 bases. The end of the DNA fits TRBJ2-5 better, so the J call may be wrong. This CDR3 is 12 amino acids long. The CDR3 bases are TGTGCCAGCAGCCGACTAGCGGAGACCCAGTACTTC. It codes for CASSRLAETQYF.

This clonotype was recorded many times. V gene TRBV27 combines with J gene TRBJ2-1, with 8 bases identical to TRBD2. Germline V gene sequence: CDR1 MNHEY, CDR2 SMNVEV (reference sequence). The CDR3 has 14 amino acids. The V gene end was trimmed by 3 bases and the J gene end by 3 bases; junction bases not matched to a gene: 1. CDR3 in amino acids: CASSFGGVYNEQFF. DNA for the CDR3: TGTGCCAGCAGTTTCGGGGGGGTCTACAATGAGCAGTTCTTC.

At least ten counts were recorded for this clonotype. The chain uses TRBV9 and TRBJ2-1; D unclear. Germline V gene lookup returns CDR1 SGDLS and CDR2 YYNGEE. This CDR3 has 14 residues. Trimming removed 4 bases from V and 8 bases from J, with 16 bases in between. In DNA form, the CDR3 reads TGTGCCAGCAGCTCTCAGGTGAATCCCGATGAGCAGTTCTTC. The encoded protein is CASSSQVNPDEQFF.

The V and J genes are TRBV29-1 and TRBJ2-2, with 10 bases fitting TRBD1. The CDR3 extends over 14 amino acids. The V gene's germline CDR1 is SQVTM and CDR2 ANQGSEA. J was trimmed by 5 bases and V by 5 bases; bases with no gene match: 5. CDR3 sequence: CSVFRQGATGELFF. The CDR3 DNA reads TGCAGCGTTTTCCGACAGGGGGCAACCGGGGAGCTGTTTTTT.

CDR3 bases: TGTGCCAGCAGCTTAGGGCGACTAGCGGGGAACACAGATACGCAGTATTTT. Encoded protein: CASSLGRLAGNTDTQYF. The chain uses TRBV11-2 and TRBJ2-3; TRBD2 matches 11 bases. V gave up 1 base and J gave up 2 bases; unmatched junction bases: 5. Germline V CDR1 and CDR2: SGHAT, FQNNGV. The CDR3 length is 17 residues.